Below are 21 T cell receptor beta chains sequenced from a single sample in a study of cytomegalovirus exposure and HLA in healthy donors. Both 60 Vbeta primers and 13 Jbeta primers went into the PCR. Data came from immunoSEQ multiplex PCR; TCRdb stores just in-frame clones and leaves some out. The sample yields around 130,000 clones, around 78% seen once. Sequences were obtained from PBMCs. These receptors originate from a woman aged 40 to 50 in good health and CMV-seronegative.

CDR3 in DNA: TGTGCCAGCAGTGTAAACAGGGGAAGGGATCAGCCCCAGCATTTT. Its protein product is CASSVNRGRDQPQHF. The chain uses TRBV6-1 and TRBJ1-5; TRBD1 agrees at 7 bases. This CDR3 spans 15 amino acids. The germline V gene encodes CDR1 MNHNS and CDR2 SASEGT. Losses at the gene ends were 4 bases for V and 5 bases for J; bases not matched to a gene: 8.

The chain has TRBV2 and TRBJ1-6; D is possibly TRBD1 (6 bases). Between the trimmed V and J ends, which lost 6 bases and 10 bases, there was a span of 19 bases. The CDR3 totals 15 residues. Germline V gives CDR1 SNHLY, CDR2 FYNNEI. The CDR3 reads CASSQGGIHGSPLHF. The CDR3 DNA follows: TGTGCCAGCAGCCAAGGGGGAATCCACGGATCACCCCTCCACTTT.

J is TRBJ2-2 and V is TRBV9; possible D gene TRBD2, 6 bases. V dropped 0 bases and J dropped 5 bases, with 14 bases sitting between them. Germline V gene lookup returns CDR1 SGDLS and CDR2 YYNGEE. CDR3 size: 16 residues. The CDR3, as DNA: TGTGCCAGCAGCGTAGGTAGCGGTCTAGGGACCGGGGAGCTGTTTTTT. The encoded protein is CASSVGSGLGTGELFF.

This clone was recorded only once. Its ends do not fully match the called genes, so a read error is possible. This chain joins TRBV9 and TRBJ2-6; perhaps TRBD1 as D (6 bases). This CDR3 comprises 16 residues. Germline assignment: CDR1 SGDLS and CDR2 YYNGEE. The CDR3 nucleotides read TGTGCCAGCAATCCGTGCGGTGGGGCAGGGGCCAACGGCCTGACTTTC. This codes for CASNPCGGAGANGLTF.

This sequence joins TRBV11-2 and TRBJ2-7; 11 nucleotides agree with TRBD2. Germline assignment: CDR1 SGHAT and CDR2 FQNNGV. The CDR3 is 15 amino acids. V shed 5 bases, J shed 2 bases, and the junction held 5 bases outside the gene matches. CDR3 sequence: CASSALAGGTYEQYF. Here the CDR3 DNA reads TGTGCCAGCAGCGCGCTAGCGGGGGGTACCTACGAGCAGTACTTC.

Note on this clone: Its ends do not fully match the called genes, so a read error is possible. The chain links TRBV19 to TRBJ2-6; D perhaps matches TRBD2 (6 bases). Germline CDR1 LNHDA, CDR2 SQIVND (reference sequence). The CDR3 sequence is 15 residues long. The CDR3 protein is CAVGGVSSGANGLTF. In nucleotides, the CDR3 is TGTGCAGTAGGAGGGGTATCCTCTGGGGCCAACGGCCTGACTTTC.

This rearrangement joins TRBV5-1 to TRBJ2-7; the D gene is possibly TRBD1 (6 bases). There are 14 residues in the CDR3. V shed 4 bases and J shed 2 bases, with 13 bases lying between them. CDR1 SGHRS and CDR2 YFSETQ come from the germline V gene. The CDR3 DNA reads TGCGCCAGCAGCAGTACACAGGGCACCTACGAGCAGTACTTC. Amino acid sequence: CASSSTQGTYEQYF. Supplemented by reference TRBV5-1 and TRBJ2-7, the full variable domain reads KAGVTQTPRYLIKTRGQQVTLSCSPISGHRSVSWYQQTPGQGLQFLFEYFSETQRNKGNFPGRFSGRQFSNSRSEMNVSTLELGDSALYLCASSSTQGTYEQYFGPGTRLTVT.

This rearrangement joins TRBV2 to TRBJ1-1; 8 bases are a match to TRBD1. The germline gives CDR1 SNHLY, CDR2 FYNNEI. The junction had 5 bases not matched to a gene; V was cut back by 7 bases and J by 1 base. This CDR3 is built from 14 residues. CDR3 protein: CASIKDRANTEAFF. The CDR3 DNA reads TGTGCCAGCATCAAGGACAGGGCGAACACTGAAGCTTTCTTT.

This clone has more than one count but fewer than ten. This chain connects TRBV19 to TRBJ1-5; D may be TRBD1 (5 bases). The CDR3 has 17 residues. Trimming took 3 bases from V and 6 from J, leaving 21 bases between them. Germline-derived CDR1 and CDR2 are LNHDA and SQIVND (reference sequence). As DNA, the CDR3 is TGTGCCAGTAGTATGGGGGGTAGTGGCAGAGGTAGTCAGCCCCAGCATTTT. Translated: CASSMGGSGRGSQPQHF.

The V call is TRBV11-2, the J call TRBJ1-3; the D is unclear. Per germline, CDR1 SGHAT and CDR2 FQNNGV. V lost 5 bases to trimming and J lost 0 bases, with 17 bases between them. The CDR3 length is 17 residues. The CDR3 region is CASSPSRTGNSGNTIYF. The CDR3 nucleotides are TGTGCCAGCAGCCCCTCCAGGACGGGAAACTCTGGAAACACCATATATTTT.

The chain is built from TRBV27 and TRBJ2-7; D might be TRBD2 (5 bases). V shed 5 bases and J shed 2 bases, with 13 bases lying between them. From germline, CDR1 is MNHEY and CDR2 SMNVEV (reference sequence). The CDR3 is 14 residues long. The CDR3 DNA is TGTGCCAGCAGTCCGGCTAGCCCCCCCTACGAGCAGTACTTC. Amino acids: CASSPASPPYEQYF.

Here the CDR3 DNA reads TGCGCCAGCAGCCCGCTTGGACTGGAGCAGTTCTTC. Amino acids: CASSPLGLEQFF. The chain combines TRBV5-1 with TRBJ2-1, with D perhaps TRBD2 (5 bases). This CDR3 contains 12 residues. V lost 4 bases and J 10 bases, leaving 12 bases between the germline ends. CDR1 and CDR2 from the germline V gene are SGHRS and YFSETQ.

The DNA of the CDR3 is TGTGCCTGGTCCCGGAGGCCTGAAGCTTTCTTT. It encodes CAWSRRPEAFF. This chain links TRBV30 with TRBJ1-1, with D unresolved. This CDR3 spans 11 amino acids. Germline V lookup: CDR1 GTSNPN, CDR2 SVGIG (reference sequence). V was shortened by 5 bases and J by 6 bases, with 10 bases between the two germline ends.

In DNA, the CDR3 is TGTGCCAGCAGCCCCCTTGGAAGGACTCTGACTAGAGGGCAGTATTTT. Protein product: CASSPLGRTLTRGQYF. The V call is TRBV5-5, the J call TRBJ2-3, with D perhaps matching TRBD2 (6 bases). Germline V gene data show CDR1 as SGHKS and CDR2 as YYEKEE (reference sequence). The CDR3 runs 16 residues. V lost 4 bases to trimming and J lost 11 bases, with 26 bases between them. Filled out from reference TRBV5-5 and TRBJ2-3, the complete variable domain reads DAGVTQSPTHLIKTRGQQVTLRCSPISGHKSVSWYQQVLGQGPQFIFQYYEKEERGRGNFPDRFSARQFPNYSSELNVNALLLGDSALYLCASSPLGRTLTRGQYFGPGTRLTVL.

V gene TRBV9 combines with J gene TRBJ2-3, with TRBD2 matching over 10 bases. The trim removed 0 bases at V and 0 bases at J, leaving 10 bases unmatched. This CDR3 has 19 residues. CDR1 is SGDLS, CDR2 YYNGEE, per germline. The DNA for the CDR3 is TGTGCCAGCAGCGTAGGACTAGCGGGTGCACCTACTAGCACAGATACGCAGTATTTT. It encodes CASSVGLAGAPTSTDTQYF.

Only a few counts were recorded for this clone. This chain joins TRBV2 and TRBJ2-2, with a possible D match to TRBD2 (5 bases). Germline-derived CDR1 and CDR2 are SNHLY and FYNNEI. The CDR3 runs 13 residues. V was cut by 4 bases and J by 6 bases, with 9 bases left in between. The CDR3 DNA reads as TGTGCCAGCAGTGTTCGGGGATCCGGGGAGCTGTTTTTT. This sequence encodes CASSVRGSGELFF.

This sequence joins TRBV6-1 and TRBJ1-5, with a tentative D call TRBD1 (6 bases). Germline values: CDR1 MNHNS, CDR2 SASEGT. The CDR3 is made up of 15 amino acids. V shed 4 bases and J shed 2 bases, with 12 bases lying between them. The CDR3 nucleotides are TGTGCCAGCAGTGTGACAGGCTATGGCAATCAGCCCCAGCATTTT. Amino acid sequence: CASSVTGYGNQPQHF.

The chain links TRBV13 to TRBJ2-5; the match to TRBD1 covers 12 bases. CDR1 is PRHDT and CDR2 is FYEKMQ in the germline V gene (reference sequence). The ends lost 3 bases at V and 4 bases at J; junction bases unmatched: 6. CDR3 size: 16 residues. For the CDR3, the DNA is TGTGCCAGCAGCTTTACTTCGGGACAGGGGGCAGAGACCCAGTACTTC. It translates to CASSFTSGQGAETQYF.

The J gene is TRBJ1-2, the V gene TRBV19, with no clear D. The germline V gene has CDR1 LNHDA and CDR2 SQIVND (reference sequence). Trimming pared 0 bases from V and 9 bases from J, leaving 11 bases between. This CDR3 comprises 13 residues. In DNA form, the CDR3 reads TGTGCCAGTAGTATAGATAAAGGAGGAAGCTACACCTTC. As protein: CASSIDKGGSYTF.

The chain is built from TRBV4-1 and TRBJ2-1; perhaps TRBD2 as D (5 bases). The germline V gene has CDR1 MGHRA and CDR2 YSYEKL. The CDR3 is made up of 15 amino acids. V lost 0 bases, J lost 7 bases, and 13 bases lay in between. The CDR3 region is CASSQDLGSGNEQFF. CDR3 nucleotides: TGCGCCAGCAGCCAAGATCTGGGGAGCGGAAATGAGCAGTTCTTC.

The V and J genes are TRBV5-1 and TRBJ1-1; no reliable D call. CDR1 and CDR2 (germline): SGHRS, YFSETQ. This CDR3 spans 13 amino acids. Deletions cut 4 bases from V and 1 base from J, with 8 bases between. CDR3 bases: TGCGCCAGCAGCCGGCAGGAGAACACTGAAGCTTTCTTT. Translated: CASSRQENTEAFF.